One sample yielded the 27 T cell receptor beta chains listed below, sequenced in a study of shared clonotypes between healthy human individuals (dated by TCRdb to about 2020). Library generation was performed with the immunoSEQ multiplex PCR assay. Not all clones reach the TCRdb copy of this immuneACCESS table, which keeps in-frame sequences only. Checked studies attribute under half of the gap to unresolved V genes and leave the rest unexplained. The sample records over a million clones, 96% of which are singletons. The top ten constitute more than 0.9% of the sample. Sequencing used naive CD4+ T cells sorted from blood. In light of the paper, this sample's cell subset or site label describes: CD45RA+ positively selected. The receptor source for this set is a young man in good health.

Comments on this clone: The same CDR3 also results from other DNA sequences found in this sample. The V and J genes are TRBV7-2 and TRBJ2-7; D ambiguous. Trimming took off 2 bases at V and 4 bases at J, with 3 bases between the two ends. The CDR3 is 11 amino acids. Germline V gives CDR1 SGHTA, CDR2 FQGNSA. CDR3 sequence reads: CASSLTYEQYF. For the CDR3, the DNA is TGTGCCAGCAGCTTAACGTACGAGCAGTACTTC.

This chain uses TRBV2 with TRBJ1-1; D call uncertain. V dropped 4 bases and J dropped 4 bases, with 10 bases sitting between them. The CDR3 length is 13 residues. Germline CDR1 SNHLY, CDR2 FYNNEI. As DNA, the CDR3 is TGTGCCAGCAGTGCTCATCAGAGCACTGAAGCTTTCTTT. Translating gives CASSAHQSTEAFF.

This chain's CDR3 is CVRSLLATSGPLNTGELFF. As DNA, the CDR3 is TGTGTCAGAAGCTTACTAGCTACTAGCGGACCACTGAACACCGGGGAGCTGTTTTTT. The gene calls are TRBV7-5 and TRBJ2-2; the listed D gene, TRBD2, was not tested against the DNA. TRBV7-5 is a pseudogene. CDR3 length equals 19 residues.

V is TRBV5-1 and J is TRBJ1-3; 8 bases map to TRBD1. Germline loops: CDR1 SGHRS, CDR2 YFSETQ. This CDR3 contains 15 residues. With 4 bases clipped from V and 4 bases from J, the junction kept 7 bases outside the gene matches. The CDR3 spells CASSVTGVAGNTIYF. CDR3 bases: TGCGCCAGCAGCGTGACAGGGGTCGCCGGAAACACCATATATTTT.

The V and J genes are TRBV6-5 and TRBJ1-2, with 7 bases fitting TRBD1. J was trimmed by 6 bases and V by 4 bases; bases with no gene match: 5. The CDR3 has 13 residues. In germline, CDR1 is MNHEY, CDR2 SVGAGI. The CDR3 DNA reads as TGTGCCAGCAGTTCCGACAGGGCCGATGGCTACACCTTC. This encodes CASSSDRADGYTF.

This rearrangement joins TRBV10-1 to TRBJ1-1, with D unclear. The CDR3 sequence is 13 residues long. V shed 3 bases and J shed 8 bases, with 13 bases lying between them. Germline lookup yields CDR1 WNHNN and CDR2 SYGVQD (reference sequence). The CDR3 coding sequence is TGCGCCAGCAGTGAATCGGGGAAACCCGAAGCTTTCTTT. Translated, it gives CASSESGKPEAFF.

The chain has TRBV18 and TRBJ2-7; 10 nucleotides align to TRBD2. CDR3 length: 16 residues. The germline gives CDR1 KGHSH, CDR2 LQKENI. V dropped 2 bases and J dropped 6; count of bases not matched to a gene: 10. In nucleotides, the CDR3 is TGTGCCAGCTCACCAGTTCGAGCGGGAGGGGTGGTCGAGCAGTACTTC. It encodes CASSPVRAGGVVEQYF.

This rearrangement joins TRBV14 to TRBJ1-5; unclear D gene. Per germline, CDR1 SGHDN and CDR2 FVKESK. Between the trimmed V and J ends, which lost 4 bases and 1 base, there was a span of 8 bases. The CDR3 has 14 residues. CDR3 nucleotide sequence: TGTGCCAGCAGCCTGCGAGGGAGCAATCAGCCCCAGCATTTT. Protein: CASSLRGSNQPQHF.

V and J are TRBV2 and TRBJ2-2, with D hard to call. The CDR3 has 13 amino acids. Trimming took 6 bases from V and 4 from J, leaving 9 bases between them. CDR1 is SNHLY and CDR2 is FYNNEI in the germline V gene. In nucleotides, the CDR3 is TGTGCCAGCAGCCCCACTCGCACCGGGGAGCTGTTTTTT. This translates into CASSPTRTGELFF.

The gene calls are TRBV5-4 and TRBJ2-7; 8 bases are shared with TRBD2. Germline V gives CDR1 SGHNT, CDR2 YYREEE (reference sequence). The CDR3 has 15 residues. The V and J ends lost 0 bases and 2 bases, in that order; junction bases with no gene match: 4. DNA for the CDR3: TGTGCCAGCAGCTTGGGGGCGGGAGGACCCTACGAGCAGTACTTC. The encoded protein is CASSLGAGGPYEQYF.

The gene calls are TRBV28 and TRBJ2-1; weak D call: TRBD2 (5 bases). The CDR3 spans 13 residues. Trimming left V 5 bases short and J 12 bases short, with 17 bases between. From germline, CDR1 is MDHEN and CDR2 SYDVKM. The CDR3 coding sequence is TGTGCCAGCAGTCCCCCGGGGAAAGTAGTGCAGTTCTTC. It is translated as CASSPPGKVVQFF.

A remark on this clone: At the DNA level, this CDR3 is encoded by other sequences in the same sample as well. The J gene is TRBJ2-3, the V gene TRBV5-1, with 16 bases identical to TRBD2. This CDR3 comprises 18 residues. Germline V gives CDR1 SGHRS, CDR2 YFSETQ. V dropped 3 bases and J dropped 0; count of bases not matched to a gene: 4. The CDR3 sequence: CASSSGLAGGKSTDTQYF. CDR3 coding DNA: TGCGCCAGCAGCTCGGGACTAGCGGGAGGGAAGAGCACAGATACGCAGTATTTT.

The chain joins TRBV14 to TRBJ2-6; D might be TRBD1 (7 bases). Germline loops: CDR1 SGHDN, CDR2 FVKESK. The V and J ends lost 4 bases and 2 bases respectively, with 15 bases between them. This CDR3 spans 17 amino acids. CDR3 coding DNA: TGTGCCAGCAGCCCCCGACAGGGACTCCCTGGGGCCAACGTCCTGACTTTC. It codes for CASSPRQGLPGANVLTF.

V and J are TRBV5-5 and TRBJ1-5; D is ambiguous. CDR1 and CDR2 (germline): SGHKS, YYEKEE (reference sequence). Trimming cost V 3 bases and J 3 bases, with 7 bases left between them. The CDR3 runs to 13 residues. In DNA form, the CDR3 reads TGTGCCAGCAGCTCAAGGTACAATCAGCCCCAGCATTTT. Protein product: CASSSRYNQPQHF. Full variable domain (rest looked up from reference TRBV5-5 and TRBJ1-5): DAGVTQSPTHLIKTRGQQVTLRCSPISGHKSVSWYQQVLGQGPQFIFQYYEKEERGRGNFPDRFSARQFPNYSSELNVNALLLGDSALYLCASSSRYNQPQHFGDGTRLSIL.

Comments on this clone: The junction does not match germline at one end; this may be a read error. V is TRBV5-3 and J is TRBJ2-1, with TRBD2 identical over 9 bases. TRBV5-3 is designated an ORF whose function remains uncertain. This CDR3 comprises 14 residues. CDR3 in DNA: TGTGCCAGCAGCTTAGGACTAGCGAACAATGAGCAGTTCTTC. Residues: CASSLGLANNEQFF.

The J gene is TRBJ2-7, the V gene TRBV18, with D uncertain. Trimming shortened V by 1 base and J by 0 bases, and 7 bases separated the two germline ends. Per the germline V gene, CDR1 is KGHSH and CDR2 is LQKENI. The CDR3 runs 14 residues. The CDR3 loop reads CASSPLAPSYEQYF. The CDR3 DNA follows: TGTGCCAGCTCACCACTTGCCCCCTCCTACGAGCAGTACTTC.

The J gene is TRBJ1-1, the V gene TRBV2, with D tentatively TRBD1 (5 bases). Per the germline V gene, CDR1 is SNHLY and CDR2 is FYNNEI. This CDR3 region has 13 residues. The V gene lost 6 bases and the J gene lost 10 bases, with 18 bases spanning the gap. The CDR3 region has the DNA TGTGCCAGCAGATCAGACGGGGCCTCAGTAGCTTTCTTT. Encoded protein: CASRSDGASVAFF.

This chain joins TRBV7-9 and TRBJ2-3; D possibly corresponds to TRBD2 (6 bases). Looked up from germline, CDR1 is SEHNR and CDR2 is FQNEAQ (reference sequence). V lost 4 bases and J 2 bases, leaving 13 bases between the germline ends. The CDR3 extends over 15 amino acids. CDR3 sequence (DNA): TGTGCCAGCAGCTCCCCCCGGGGGTACACAGATACGCAGTATTTT. This encodes CASSSPRGYTDTQYF.

The gene calls are TRBV28 and TRBJ2-2; 10 positions agree with TRBD2. Germline CDR1 and CDR2: MDHEN and SYDVKM. The CDR3 contains 16 residues. Trimming took 6 bases from V and 4 from J; bases not matched to a gene: 8. CDR3 DNA: TGTGCCAGCAGGGCTAGCGGGAGCAGGGTCACCGGGGAGCTGTTTTTT. Protein sequence: CASRASGSRVTGELFF.

The CDR3 region has the DNA TGCGCCAGCAGCTTACAGGGGGCGGGTGAAGCTTTCTTT. Its protein product is CASSLQGAGEAFF. The chain carries TRBV5-1 and TRBJ1-1, with TRBD1 identical over 9 bases. The V gene's germline CDR1 is SGHRS and CDR2 YFSETQ. CDR3 length: 13 residues. V trimming: 2 bases; J trimming: 7 bases; junction bases outside the gene matches: 3.

The V call is TRBV4-1, the J call TRBJ2-7; 8 positions match TRBD2. The CDR3 consists of 16 residues. The germline V gene has CDR1 MGHRA and CDR2 YSYEKL. Trimming at V came to 1 base and at J to 5 bases, leaving 10 bases not matched to a gene. The CDR3 DNA sequence: TGCGCCAGCAGCCAAGGCCGGGGGGGGGCTTTGCACGAGCAGTACTTC. Translating gives CASSQGRGGALHEQYF.

The rearrangement links TRBV5-1 to TRBJ2-1, with D perhaps TRBD2 (6 bases). Germline V gene lookup returns CDR1 SGHRS and CDR2 YFSETQ. Trimming stripped 4 bases from V and 0 bases from J, with 20 bases between. CDR3 length: 18 amino acids. CDR3 protein: CASSALGLRQSSYNEQFF. CDR3 DNA sequence: TGCGCCAGCAGCGCGTTGGGACTCAGGCAAAGCTCCTACAATGAGCAGTTCTTC.

The rearrangement joins TRBV6-5 to TRBJ1-1; 7 bases line up with TRBD1. Germline lookup yields CDR1 MNHEY and CDR2 SVGAGI. The ends lost 7 bases at V and 5 bases at J; junction bases unmatched: 13. The CDR3 runs to 15 residues. Here the CDR3 DNA reads TGTGCCAGCATCCCAGGGGGAAGATTGGATACTGAAGCTTTCTTT. Translated, it gives CASIPGGRLDTEAFF.

The chain recombines TRBV29-1 with TRBJ2-1; 7 nucleotides match TRBD2. With V trimmed by 4 bases and J by 7 bases, 4 bases remained unmatched. Germline values: CDR1 SQVTM, CDR2 ANQGSEA. The CDR3 runs to 12 residues. CDR3 sequence: CSVVLAGNEQFF. The DNA for the CDR3 is TGCAGCGTTGTATTAGCGGGTAATGAGCAGTTCTTC.

The chain carries TRBV28 and TRBJ1-2; D unresolved. Germline CDR1 is MDHEN and CDR2 is SYDVKM. V gave up 6 bases and J gave up 8 bases, with 7 bases separating them. There are 10 residues in the CDR3. CDR3 residues: CASRNTGYTF. CDR3 bases: TGTGCCAGCAGAAATACAGGCTACACCTTC.

This sequence joins TRBV5-6 and TRBJ1-1, with D possibly being TRBD1 (6 bases). The CDR3 extends over 13 amino acids. Trimming removed 0 bases at V and 7 bases at J, with 10 bases between. Germline CDR1 and CDR2: SGHDT and YYEEEE. CDR3 amino acids: CASSLVRGIEAFF. The CDR3 coding sequence is TGTGCCAGCAGCTTGGTTAGGGGGATTGAAGCTTTCTTT.

The table lists this clone with a count of one. V usage is TRBV10-1 and J usage is TRBJ2-2; 8 bases are a match to TRBD1. Germline loops: CDR1 WNHNN, CDR2 SYGVQD (reference sequence). The V segment lost 6 bases and the J segment 6 bases; nucleotides outside the gene matches: 15. The CDR3 is 17 residues long. In nucleotides, the CDR3 is TGCGCCAGCAGCCCCCGCGACAGGGGTTTTATGGCCGGGGAGCTGTTTTTT. Translated, it gives CASSPRDRGFMAGELFF.